The 32 T cell receptor beta chains below were found in one sample sequenced in a study of blood T cell repertoires in COVID-19. This table comes from immunoSEQ multiplex PCR, and its TCRdb copy is limited to in-frame clones, with some not included. The sample records about 340,000 clones, roughly 86% being singletons. The sequenced material came from peripheral blood. These receptors all stem from a woman in her 70s with COVID-19, enrolled during active disease.

As DNA, the CDR3 is TGTGCCAGCAGCAACCGGGACAGGGGTTTTTATGGTGGCTACACCTTC. Residues: CASSNRDRGFYGGYTF. This chain joins TRBV21-1 and TRBJ1-2; the table's D call TRBD1 went unverified against the DNA. TRBV21-1 counts as a pseudogene. There are 16 residues in the CDR3.

The chain joins TRBV6-2 or TRBV6-3 to TRBJ2-3, with a weak D call TRBD1 (6 bases). Trimming removed 2 bases from V and 1 base from J, with 13 bases in between. The CDR3 has 16 amino acids. Germline loops: CDR1 MNHEY, CDR2 SVGEGT. CDR3 residues: CASSYDVRGGTDTQYF. The CDR3 nucleotides read TGTGCCAGCAGTTACGATGTCAGGGGTGGCACAGATACGCAGTATTTT.

V usage is TRBV2 and J usage is TRBJ2-7; possible D gene TRBD1, 5 bases. Germline CDR1 reads SNHLY; CDR2 reads FYNNEI. The CDR3 covers 13 residues. V was clipped by 7 bases and J by 3 bases, with 13 bases between them. This chain's CDR3 is CASNLDSYYEQYF. The CDR3 coding sequence is TGTGCCAGCAACCTAGACAGCTACTACGAGCAGTACTTC.

This clone was recorded only once. The chain carries TRBV19 and TRBJ1-2; the match to TRBD1 covers 12 bases. The V gene end was trimmed by 3 bases and the J gene end by 8 bases; junction bases not matched to a gene: 7. Germline CDR1 is LNHDA and CDR2 is SQIVND (reference sequence). There are 15 residues in the CDR3. The CDR3 loop is CASSIAGQGARGYTF. The CDR3 region has the DNA TGTGCCAGTAGTATCGCGGGACAGGGGGCGCGAGGCTACACCTTC.

V is TRBV7-8 and J is TRBJ2-7, with 10 positions matching TRBD2. This CDR3 comprises 14 residues. V lost 5 bases and J lost 4; bases outside the gene matches: 5. The germline V gene has CDR1 SGHVS and CDR2 FQNEAQ. CDR3 amino acids: CASSRAGGPYEQYF. The CDR3 DNA reads as TGTGCCAGCAGCCGAGCGGGGGGGCCGTACGAGCAGTACTTC.

V gene TRBV30 combines with J gene TRBJ1-1; D gene ambiguous. Germline lookup yields CDR1 GTSNPN and CDR2 SVGIG (reference sequence). This CDR3 comprises 12 residues. The ends were cut back, 2 bases at V and 0 bases at J, with 4 bases in the middle. The CDR3 here is CAWSRLNTEAFF. CDR3 DNA sequence: TGTGCCTGGAGTCGGTTGAACACTGAAGCTTTCTTT.

J is TRBJ1-1 and V is TRBV27; D perhaps matches TRBD1 (6 bases). V lost 7 bases and J 0 bases, leaving 21 bases between the germline ends. Per the germline V gene, CDR1 is MNHEY and CDR2 is SMNVEV (reference sequence). The CDR3 runs to 17 residues. DNA for the CDR3: TGTGCCAGCATGGACAGAAAGATGGGTCCGATGAACACTGAAGCTTTCTTT. Amino acid sequence: CASMDRKMGPMNTEAFF.

The chain joins TRBV2 to TRBJ2-5, with D maybe TRBD1 (6 bases). The CDR3 is 15 residues long. Between the trimmed V and J ends, which lost 6 bases and 5 bases, there was a span of 19 bases. Germline V gene data show CDR1 as SNHLY and CDR2 as FYNNEI. The CDR3 region has the DNA TGTGCCAGCAGAGCGAGGGGGACCCCAGGGGAGACCCAGTACTTC. This codes for CASRARGTPGETQYF. Filled out from reference TRBV2 and TRBJ2-5, the complete variable domain reads EPEVTQTPSHQVTQMGQEVILRCVPISNHLYFYWYRQILGQKVEFLVSFYNNEISEKSEIFDDQFSVERPDGSNFTLKIRSTKLEDSAMYFCASRARGTPGETQYFGPGTRLLVL.

The rearrangement links TRBV5-4 to TRBJ1-1, with D maybe TRBD1 (5 bases). Trimming took 2 bases from V and 1 from J, leaving 12 bases between them. CDR1 is SGHNT and CDR2 is YYREEE in the germline V gene (reference sequence). The CDR3 has 15 residues. The chain's CDR3 is CASSLPPGGNTEAFF. For the CDR3, the DNA is TGTGCCAGCAGCTTACCTCCCGGGGGGAACACTGAAGCTTTCTTT.

The rearrangement links TRBV2 to TRBJ1-5, with TRBD1 matching 9 bases. V lost 0 bases to trimming and J lost 1 base; unmatched junction nucleotides: 1. The germline gives CDR1 SNHLY, CDR2 FYNNEI. This CDR3 comprises 16 residues. CDR3 loop: CASSEADRGSNQPQHF. CDR3 DNA sequence: TGTGCCAGCAGTGAAGCTGACAGGGGGAGCAATCAGCCCCAGCATTTT.

The genes are TRBV19 and TRBJ1-3, with D unresolved. Germline loops: CDR1 LNHDA, CDR2 SQIVND (reference sequence). Trimming cost V 6 bases and J 2 bases, with 8 bases left between them. The CDR3 is 13 amino acids. The CDR3 reads CASSEIAGNTIYF. The DNA for the CDR3 is TGTGCCAGTAGCGAAATAGCTGGAAACACCATATATTTT. Full variable domain (outside the CDR3, taken from reference TRBV19 and TRBJ1-3): DGGITQSPKYLFRKEGQNVTLSCEQNLNHDAMYWYRQDPGQGLRLIYYSQIVNDFQKGDIAEGYSVSREKKESFPLTVTSAQKNPTAFYLCASSEIAGNTIYFGEGSWLTVV.

The chain combines TRBV10-3 with TRBJ2-7, with D tentatively TRBD1 (6 bases). Germline CDR1 ENHRY, CDR2 SYGVKD. This CDR3 has 12 amino acids. The V gene lost 6 bases and the J gene lost 2 bases, with 8 bases spanning the gap. DNA of the CDR3: TGTGCCATCAGGGACAGAGCCTACGAGCAGTACTTC. It translates to CAIRDRAYEQYF.

The J gene is TRBJ1-6, the V gene TRBV5-1, with a tentative D call TRBD1 (6 bases). V was pared by 4 bases and J by 6 bases, with 11 bases between. CDR3 length: 14 amino acids. CDR1 SGHRS and CDR2 YFSETQ come from the germline V gene. The CDR3, as DNA: TGCGCCAGCAGCGAGGGACACACTAATTCACCCCTCCACTTT. Encoded protein: CASSEGHTNSPLHF.

This chain joins TRBV9 and TRBJ1-3; D not resolved. The CDR3 consists of 16 residues. Trimming took 0 bases from V and 3 from J, leaving 13 bases between them. Germline lookup yields CDR1 SGDLS and CDR2 YYNGEE. This CDR3 is CASSVAIRGSGNTIYF. Here the CDR3 DNA reads TGTGCCAGCAGCGTAGCTATACGGGGAAGTGGAAACACCATATATTTT.

The rearrangement joins TRBV5-4 to TRBJ2-2; 7 bases map to TRBD1. The CDR3 sequence is 17 residues long. Germline V lookup: CDR1 SGHNT, CDR2 YYREEE (reference sequence). V dropped 4 bases and J dropped 10; count of bases not matched to a gene: 19. The DNA of the CDR3 is TGTGCCAGCAGCCAATTCGGTACGGGACAGAAGGTTCAGGAGCTGTTTTTT. It translates to CASSQFGTGQKVQELFF. The variable domain in full, completed from reference TRBV5-4 and TRBJ2-2, reads ETGVTQSPTHLIKTRGQQVTLRCSSQSGHNTVSWYQQALGQGPQFIFQYYREEENGRGNFPPRFSGLQFPNYSSELNVNALELDDSALYLCASSQFGTGQKVQELFFGEGSRLTVL.

CDR3 amino acids: CASSFGRTGKATEAFF. Here the CDR3 DNA reads TGTGCCAGCAGCTTTGGGCGGACAGGGAAGGCCACTGAAGCTTTCTTT. V is TRBV5-4 and J is TRBJ1-1, with 8 bases identical to TRBD1. Trimming at V came to 2 bases and at J to 4 bases, leaving 10 bases not matched to a gene. Germline-derived CDR1 and CDR2 are SGHNT and YYREEE (reference sequence). This CDR3 comprises 16 residues. The full variable domain, with the rest looked up from reference TRBV5-4 and TRBJ1-1, is ETGVTQSPTHLIKTRGQQVTLRCSSQSGHNTVSWYQQALGQGPQFIFQYYREEENGRGNFPPRFSGLQFPNYSSELNVNALELDDSALYLCASSFGRTGKATEAFFGQGTRLTVV.

The rearrangement links TRBV2 to TRBJ2-7, with D possibly TRBD2 on 6 matching bases. V was clipped by 7 bases and J by 2 bases, with 12 bases between them. Germline values: CDR1 SNHLY, CDR2 FYNNEI. The CDR3 has 13 residues. DNA for the CDR3: TGTGCCAGCAAGGAGGGCAGGGCCTACGAGCAGTACTTC. Translation gives CASKEGRAYEQYF.

The rearrangement links TRBV3-1 (or the pseudogene TRBV3-2) to TRBJ2-2, with 9 bases that match TRBD1. Germline-derived CDR1 and CDR2 are LGHDT and YNNKEL (reference sequence). With 4 bases clipped from V and 3 bases from J, the junction kept 3 bases outside the gene matches. CDR3 length: 15 residues. The CDR3 sequence is CASSLRDRDTGELFF. The CDR3 nucleotides are TGTGCCAGCAGCCTCCGGGACAGGGACACCGGGGAGCTGTTTTTT.

This chain uses TRBV5-6 with TRBJ1-1; the D gene is possibly TRBD1 (5 bases). The CDR3 loop spans 13 amino acids. V gave up 4 bases and J gave up 7 bases, with 14 bases separating them. Looked up from germline, CDR1 is SGHDT and CDR2 is YYEEEE. The CDR3 sequence: CASSRTGVGEAFF. CDR3 nucleotide sequence: TGTGCCAGCAGCCGTACAGGTGTCGGTGAAGCTTTCTTT.

The chain carries TRBV11-3 and TRBJ2-5, with a possible D match to TRBD2 (5 bases). Germline V gene data show CDR1 as SGHNT and CDR2 as YENEEA. Trimming shortened V by 5 bases and J by 3 bases, and 16 bases separated the two germline ends. The CDR3 length is 15 residues. CDR3 DNA: TGTGCCAGCAGCCCTATAAGAACGGGAAAAGAGACCCAGTACTTC. Amino acids: CASSPIRTGKETQYF.

There are a few counts of this clone. The chain couples TRBV21-1 to TRBJ2-5; TRBD1 was called by the table and not checked on the DNA. TRBV21-1 is recorded as a pseudogene. The CDR3 is made up of 18 amino acids. The CDR3 protein is CASSKVTCEGEYQETQYF. The CDR3, as DNA: TGTGCCAGCAGCAAAGTGACTTGTGAGGGGGAGTACCAAGAGACCCAGTACTTC.

The V gene is TRBV27, the J gene TRBJ2-7, with TRBD1 identical over 10 bases. Per the germline V gene, CDR1 is MNHEY and CDR2 is SMNVEV (reference sequence). This CDR3 has 16 residues. V lost 4 bases to trimming and J lost 2 bases; unmatched junction nucleotides: 8. This CDR3 is CASSSPSGTGAYEQYF. DNA for the CDR3: TGTGCCAGCAGTTCTCCGTCCGGGACAGGGGCCTACGAGCAGTACTTC.

This clone was recorded once. V gene TRBV2 combines with J gene TRBJ2-7; tentative D call: TRBD1 (6 bases). The CDR3 consists of 12 residues. The V and J ends lost 6 bases and 5 bases respectively, with 11 bases between them. Germline CDR1 is SNHLY and CDR2 is FYNNEI. Here the CDR3 reads CASSGQRNEQYF. The CDR3 DNA sequence: TGTGCCAGCAGCGGACAGAGAAACGAGCAGTACTTC. Combining the CDR3 with reference TRBV2 and TRBJ2-7 gives the whole variable domain EPEVTQTPSHQVTQMGQEVILRCVPISNHLYFYWYRQILGQKVEFLVSFYNNEISEKSEIFDDQFSVERPDGSNFTLKIRSTKLEDSAMYFCASSGQRNEQYFGPGTRLTVT.

The rearrangement links TRBV5-4 to TRBJ2-5; 9 nucleotides line up with TRBD1. V dropped 5 bases and J dropped 5; count of bases not matched to a gene: 4. The CDR3 runs 13 residues. Germline V gene lookup returns CDR1 SGHNT and CDR2 YYREEE (reference sequence). This CDR3 is CASSADRGETQYF. CDR3 nucleotides: TGTGCCAGCAGTGCGGACAGGGGCGAGACCCAGTACTTC.

The chain employs TRBV10-2 and TRBJ2-1; D not resolved. Germline V CDR1 and CDR2: WSHSY, SAAADI. V gave up 4 bases and J gave up 6 bases, with 4 bases separating them. The CDR3 covers 11 residues. The DNA of the CDR3 is TGCGCCAGCAGTGGGCTCAATGAGCAGTTCTTC. Its protein product is CASSGLNEQFF.

The chain employs TRBV13 and TRBJ2-1, with TRBD2 matching over 8 bases. Germline V gene data show CDR1 as PRHDT and CDR2 as FYEKMQ (reference sequence). This CDR3 is 16 amino acids long. The V and J ends lost 2 bases and 0 bases, in that order; junction bases with no gene match: 3. The CDR3 coding sequence is TGTGCCAGCAGCTTATTGGGACTAGACTCCTACAATGAGCAGTTCTTC. Protein: CASSLLGLDSYNEQFF.

This clone was observed a single time. The V and J genes are TRBV5-1 and TRBJ2-2; TRBD1 aligns across 7 bases. The CDR3 length is 14 residues. Germline CDR1 is SGHRS and CDR2 is YFSETQ. V trimming: 4 bases; J trimming: 4 bases; junction bases outside the gene matches: 4. The CDR3 sequence is CASSPGQLTGELFF. The CDR3 bases are TGCGCCAGCAGCCCGGGACAGCTCACCGGGGAGCTGTTTTTT.

The gene calls are TRBV6-5 and TRBJ1-6, with unresolved D. CDR3 size: 13 residues. The germline CDR1 and CDR2 sequences are MNHEY and SVGAGI. V dropped 6 bases and J dropped 8 bases, with 11 bases sitting between them. CDR3 coding DNA: TGTGCCAGCAGGTCGCGGAGGGATTCACCCCTCCACTTT. This encodes CASRSRRDSPLHF.

The rearrangement uses TRBV6-5 and TRBJ1-6; 10 bases are shared with TRBD1. The CDR3 totals 14 residues. The V gene's germline CDR1 is MNHEY and CDR2 SVGAGI. The J segment lost 10 bases and the V segment lost 8 bases, leaving 8 bases of the junction unmatched. CDR3 residues: CASPGTGEYSPLHF. In DNA form, the CDR3 reads TGTGCCAGCCCCGGGACAGGGGAATACTCACCCCTCCACTTT.

The chain employs TRBV7-7 and TRBJ1-2; 8 bases agree with TRBD1. The CDR3 is 14 amino acids. From germline, CDR1 is SSHAT and CDR2 FNYEAQ (reference sequence). The V segment lost 2 bases and the J segment 4 bases; nucleotides outside the gene matches: 3. CDR3 sequence reads: CASSLTGGPYGYTF. The DNA for the CDR3 is TGTGCCAGCAGCTTAACAGGGGGGCCCTATGGCTACACCTTC.

This clone came up once. The rearrangement joins TRBV2 to TRBJ1-1, with D unresolved. The CDR3 loop spans 14 amino acids. CDR1 is SNHLY, CDR2 FYNNEI, per germline. The V and J ends lost 5 bases and 3 bases respectively, with 13 bases between them. The CDR3 spells CASSPNVGYTEAFF. The CDR3 DNA is TGTGCCAGCAGTCCTAATGTGGGCTACACTGAAGCTTTCTTT.

The gene calls are TRBV5-1 and TRBJ1-2; TRBD1 matches 11 bases. The CDR3 totals 16 residues. After removal of 4 bases from V and 3 bases from J, the junction contained 8 bases not matched to a gene. From germline, CDR1 is SGHRS and CDR2 YFSETQ. The CDR3 sequence is CASSVSRTGGYYGYTF. The CDR3 region has the DNA TGCGCCAGCAGCGTGTCGCGGACAGGGGGCTACTATGGCTACACCTTC.